The clone carrying this T cell receptor (beta chain) was seen a single time. Sequencing of TCR beta was performed on blood CD8+ T cells and on blood CD4+ T cells. This sample was included in a study of CD8 T cells in Susac syndrome. cDNA came from roughly 0.53 to 1 ug RNA primed by random hexamers. TCRdb independently ran MiXCR on the immunoSEQ multiplex PCR reads; one entry per CDR3 protein. Of about 180,000 distinct CDR3 sequences in the sample, under 95% are singletons; the top ten hold around 0.1%. The CDR3 covers 13 residues. Germline V lookup: CDR1 MDHEN, CDR2 SYDVKM. Trimming removed 2 bases from V and 4 bases from J, with 8 bases in between.

This sequence joins TRBV28 and TRBJ1-1; D remains ambiguous. The source of this sequence is a human donor with multiple sclerosis. The sample taken for sequencing was CD4+ T cells from PBMCs. CDR3 nucleotide sequence: TGTGCCAGCAGTTTACCCCGGGGCACTGAAGCTTTCTTT. This gives the protein CASSLPRGTEAFF.